These T cell receptor beta chains were read from a single sample in a study of cytomegalovirus exposure and HLA in healthy donors. Clones were read by immunoSEQ multiplex PCR, and TCRdb kept only the in-frame ones, dropping some. The data contain over 150,000 clones, roughly 84% of them singletons. Sequenced: PBMCs. These receptors all come from a girl aged 2 to 9 in good health and CMV-seropositive. The CDR3 runs from the conserved cysteine through the conserved F or W. A D gene is named only where the DNA matches it firmly. Rows give clone size only sometimes, using once, few, many, or a class for an expanded clone.

d_gene,len,j_gene,abundance,v_gene,CDR3aa,CDR3nt
NA,16,TRBJ1-6,NA,TRBV9,CASSPREGPYNSPLHF,TGTGCCAGCAGCCCGCGTGAGGGTCCGTATAATTCACCCCTCCACTTT
TRBD1,9,TRBJ1-2,NA,TRBV29-1,CSVGGQDTF,TGCAGCGTTGGGGGACAGGACACCTTC
TRBD1,16,TRBJ2-7,NA,TRBV7-2,CASSYRDRGYSYEQYF,TGTGCCAGCAGCTACCGGGACAGGGGATACTCCTACGAGCAGTACTTC
TRBD1,16,TRBJ1-2,NA,TRBV28,CASSTGATGVLYGYTF,TGTGCCAGCAGTACAGGAGCGACAGGGGTTTTATATGGCTACACCTTC
NA,15,TRBJ1-2,NA,TRBV4-1,CASSQSHGENYGYTF,TGCGCCAGCAGCCAATCCCACGGGGAGAACTATGGCTACACCTTC
NA,16,TRBJ2-2,NA,TRBV5-5,CASSLGWRTVTGELFF,TGTGCCAGCAGCTTGGGGTGGAGGACGGTCACCGGGGAGCTGTTTTTT
TRBD1,13,TRBJ1-1,NA,TRBV9,CASSVVGGREAFF,TGTGCCAGCAGCGTAGTAGGGGGCAGGGAAGCTTTCTTT
TRBD2,15,TRBJ2-1,NA,TRBV2,CASSGRLAGGNEQFF,TGTGCCAGCAGTGGACGACTAGCGGGGGGCAATGAGCAGTTCTTC
TRBD2,18,TRBJ2-2,NA,TRBV4-1,CASSQAERTSGHTGELFF,TGCGCCAGCAGCCAAGCGGAGAGGACTAGCGGGCACACCGGGGAGCTGTTTTTT
TRBD2,14,TRBJ2-3,few,TRBV5-1,CASTGGGIGDTQYF,TGCGCCAGCACGGGAGGGGGAATCGGGGATACGCAGTATTTT
TRBD1,15,TRBJ1-1,NA,TRBV10-1,CASSEPDRGNTEAFF,TGCGCCAGCAGTGAGCCCGACAGGGGGAACACTGAAGCTTTCTTT
NA,14,TRBJ2-3,NA,TRBV27,CASSPSGVGDTQYF,TGTGCCAGCAGTCCCTCCGGGGTTGGAGATACGCAGTATTTT
NA,14,TRBJ1-2,NA,TRBV9,CASRSKTDQYGYTF,TGTGCCAGCAGATCTAAGACAGACCAATACGGCTACACCTTC
TRBD2,15,TRBJ2-1,NA,TRBV2,CASSVSRGAYNEQFF,TGTGCCAGCAGTGTCTCCCGGGGGGCCTACAATGAGCAGTTCTTC
NA,15,TRBJ2-5,once,TRBV5-1,CASSLTGLRQETQYF,TGCGCCAGCAGTCTCACAGGGCTTAGGCAAGAGACCCAGTACTTC
NA,16,TRBJ1-5,NA,TRBV4-2,CASSQGRANSNQPQHF,TGTGCCAGCAGCCAAGGCAGGGCCAATAGCAATCAGCCCCAGCATTTT
NA,14,TRBJ2-3,NA,TRBV6-5,CASSYSSGQGEEYF,TGTGCCAGCAGTTACTCGAGTGGGCAGGGTGAGGAGTATTTT
TRBD1,12,TRBJ1-4,few,TRBV11-2,CASSPDRGKLFF,TGTGCCAGCAGCCCGGACAGGGGAAAACTGTTTTTT
NA,19,TRBJ1-1,NA,TRBV7-8,CASSLSSMQGERGPTEAFF,TGTGCCAGCAGCTTATCGTCGATGCAAGGGGAAAGGGGTCCCACTGAAGCTTTCTTT
TRBD2,13,TRBJ2-1,NA,TRBV5-6,CASSSVRAGGQFF,TGTGCCAGCAGCTCGGTCCGAGCGGGAGGGCAGTTCTTC
NA,14,TRBJ1-4,NA,TRBV19,CASTPGFTNEKLFF,TGTGCCAGTACCCCAGGGTTCACTAATGAAAAACTGTTTTTT
TRBD1,15,TRBJ2-7,NA,TRBV7-8,CASSYTGTGGWEQYF,TGTGCCAGCAGCTATACCGGGACAGGGGGTTGGGAGCAGTACTTC
NA,14,TRBJ1-1,once,TRBV11-3,CASSLGQTNTEAFF,TGTGCCAGCAGCTTAGGACAGACGAACACTGAAGCTTTCTTT
NA,15,TRBJ1-1,NA,TRBV10-1,CASSETGSAGTEAFF,TGCGCCAGCAGTGAGACAGGTTCAGCGGGGACTGAAGCTTTCTTT
NA,14,TRBJ2-3,once,TRBV6-1,CASSELAGTDTQYF,TGTGCCAGCAGTGAACTAGCTGGCACAGATACGCAGTATTTT
NA,15,TRBJ1-1,NA,TRBV5-1,CASSLETAPNTEAFF,TGCGCCAGCAGCTTGGAGACAGCCCCTAACACTGAAGCTTTCTTT
TRBD2,17,TRBJ2-1,NA,TRBV7-2,CASSAEIGTSGRNEQFF,TGTGCCAGCAGCGCCGAAATCGGGACTAGCGGGAGGAATGAGCAGTTCTTC
NA,12,TRBJ2-2,once,TRBV5-8,CASSTYHGELFF,TGTGCCAGCAGCACCTATCACGGGGAGCTGTTTTTT
NA,14,TRBJ2-5,NA,TRBV4-1,CASSLPDREETQYF,TGCGCCAGCAGCCTACCTGACAGAGAAGAGACCCAGTACTTC
NA,14,TRBJ2-1,once,TRBV18,CASSPRGGLDEQFF,TGTGCCAGCTCCCCGAGAGGGGGTCTCGATGAGCAGTTCTTC
TRBD2,17,TRBJ2-5,NA,TRBV19,CASSPYLAGGGGETQYF,TGTGCCAGTAGTCCTTACCTAGCGGGGGGCGGGGGGGAGACCCAGTACTTC
TRBD2,16,TRBJ2-5,NA,TRBV15,CATSKGTSGIIQTQYF,TGTGCCACCAGCAAAGGGACTAGCGGGATAATACAGACCCAGTACTTC
NA,18,TRBJ1-1,NA,TRBV19,CASSVYTTVGAPDTEAFF,TGTGCCAGTAGTGTCTATACTACCGTAGGGGCCCCGGACACTGAAGCTTTCTTT
NA,15,TRBJ1-4,NA,TRBV5-5,CASSPKGDGNEKLFF,TGTGCCAGCAGCCCAAAGGGGGATGGAAATGAAAAACTGTTTTTT
NA,14,TRBJ1-2,few,TRBV6-1,CASRVPGELYGYTF,TGTGCCAGCAGGGTTCCGGGAGAACTCTATGGCTACACCTTC